Listed below are T cell receptor beta chains from one sample, sequenced in a study of OX40 agonist ivuxolimab in advanced cancers. Produced via immunoSEQ multiplex PCR; TCRdb's table is partial and in-frame only. Of 69,000 or so clones in the sample, 65% to 90% were seen once. The input for sequencing was CD4+ or CD8+ T cells sorted from blood, taken in a trial of the OX40 agonist ivuxolimab. All receptors derive from an adult with an advanced solid tumor such as melanoma, head and neck, liver or kidney cancer. CDR3s include the opening cysteine and the closing phenylalanine or tryptophan. D genes are given only for firm matches. Size tells how often a clone was seen (once, few, many) or the class of an expanded clone, and some rows leave it out.

clone size: .; V gene: TRBV7-9; J gene: TRBJ2-1; D gene: .; CDR3 protein: CASSSWDSATYNEQFF; CDR3 DNA: TGTGCCAGCAGCTCCTGGGACTCTGCGACTTACAATGAGCAGTTCTTC
clone size: .; V gene: TRBV2; J gene: TRBJ1-3; D gene: .; CDR3 protein: CASSLTRDTIYF; CDR3 DNA: TGTGCCAGCAGCCTTACAAGGGACACCATATATTTT
clone size: .; V gene: TRBV13; J gene: TRBJ2-7; D gene: TRBD2; CDR3 protein: CASSSLGSGQYEQYF; CDR3 DNA: TGTGCCAGCAGCTCCCTAGGTAGCGGGCAGTACGAGCAGTACTTC
clone size: .; V gene: TRBV5-1; J gene: TRBJ2-2; D gene: .; CDR3 protein: CASSLRQGEGTGELFF; CDR3 DNA: TGCGCCAGCAGCTTGCGGCAGGGGGAGGGGACCGGGGAGCTGTTTTTT
clone size: once; V gene: TRBV9; J gene: TRBJ2-3; D gene: TRBD1; CDR3 protein: CASNRDRVADTQYF; CDR3 DNA: TGTGCCAGCAATAGGGACAGGGTGGCAGATACGCAGTATTTT
clone size: .; V gene: TRBV6-5; J gene: TRBJ2-7; D gene: TRBD2; CDR3 protein: CASTSLRGDEQYF; CDR3 DNA: TGTGCCAGCACCTCCCTCCGGGGGGACGAGCAGTACTTC
clone size: .; V gene: TRBV6-6; J gene: TRBJ2-1; D gene: .; CDR3 protein: CASSLGPYNEQFF; CDR3 DNA: TGTGCCAGCAGTCTGGGGCCCTACAATGAGCAGTTCTTC
clone size: .; V gene: TRBV7-2; J gene: TRBJ1-1; D gene: TRBD1; CDR3 protein: CASSLFGTENTEAFF; CDR3 DNA: TGTGCCAGCAGCTTATTCGGGACAGAGAACACTGAAGCTTTCTTT
clone size: .; V gene: TRBV6-6; J gene: TRBJ2-7; D gene: .; CDR3 protein: CASGGTGEQYF; CDR3 DNA: TGTGCCAGCGGGGGGACGGGCGAGCAGTACTTC
clone size: .; V gene: TRBV6-5; J gene: TRBJ2-5; D gene: .; CDR3 protein: CASSYSRVQETQYF; CDR3 DNA: TGTGCCAGCAGTTACTCCAGGGTTCAAGAGACCCAGTACTTC
clone size: .; V gene: TRBV6-5; J gene: TRBJ1-3; D gene: .; CDR3 protein: CASSYSGRGNTIYF; CDR3 DNA: TGTGCCAGCAGTTATAGTGGGCGTGGAAACACCATATATTTT
clone size: once; V gene: TRBV7-9; J gene: TRBJ1-6; D gene: .; CDR3 protein: CASSPRGGGNNSPLHF; CDR3 DNA: TGTGCCAGCAGTCCCCGGGGAGGGGGGAATAATTCACCCCTCCACTTT
clone size: few; V gene: TRBV2; J gene: TRBJ2-7; D gene: .; CDR3 protein: CASKLSSYEQYF; CDR3 DNA: TGTGCCAGCAAGCTATCCTCCTACGAGCAGTACTTC
clone size: .; V gene: TRBV7-9; J gene: TRBJ2-3; D gene: .; CDR3 protein: CASSKQSTDTQYF; CDR3 DNA: TGTGCCAGCAGCAAACAGAGCACAGATACGCAGTATTTT
clone size: .; V gene: TRBV9; J gene: TRBJ2-1; D gene: .; CDR3 protein: CASSVGILAYNEQFF; CDR3 DNA: TGTGCCAGCAGCGTAGGAATCCTGGCCTACAATGAGCAGTTCTTC
clone size: .; V gene: TRBV11-2; J gene: TRBJ2-3; D gene: .; CDR3 protein: CASSLNRLADTQYF; CDR3 DNA: TGTGCCAGCAGCTTAAATCGACTAGCAGATACGCAGTATTTT
clone size: .; V gene: TRBV5-1; J gene: TRBJ1-2; D gene: .; CDR3 protein: CASSLIQNYGYTF; CDR3 DNA: TGCGCCAGCAGCTTGATACAAAACTATGGCTACACCTTC
clone size: .; V gene: TRBV30; J gene: TRBJ2-7; D gene: TRBD1; CDR3 protein: CAWSTGGDEQYF; CDR3 DNA: TGTGCCTGGTCGACAGGGGGCGACGAGCAGTACTTC
clone size: .; V gene: TRBV4-1; J gene: TRBJ2-1; D gene: TRBD2; CDR3 protein: CASSQEGNGRRNNEQFF; CDR3 DNA: TGCGCCAGCAGCCAAGAGGGGAACGGGAGGAGGAACAATGAGCAGTTCTTC
clone size: .; V gene: TRBV7-2; J gene: TRBJ2-7; D gene: .; CDR3 protein: CASSLAPAFGVHEQYF; CDR3 DNA: TGTGCCAGCAGCTTAGCGCCAGCCTTTGGGGTGCACGAGCAGTACTTC
clone size: .; V gene: TRBV7-9; J gene: TRBJ2-7; D gene: TRBD2; CDR3 protein: CASSLLGLAASYEQYF; CDR3 DNA: TGTGCCAGCAGCTTGTTAGGACTAGCGGCCTCCTACGAGCAGTACTTC
clone size: .; V gene: TRBV28; J gene: TRBJ1-2; D gene: TRBD1; CDR3 protein: CASRPGTAVDGYTF; CDR3 DNA: TGTGCCAGCAGACCCGGGACAGCCGTCGATGGCTACACCTTC
clone size: .; V gene: TRBV6-1; J gene: TRBJ2-3; D gene: .; CDR3 protein: CASIRSRESTDTQYF; CDR3 DNA: TGTGCCAGCATCAGATCGAGGGAAAGTACAGATACGCAGTATTTT
clone size: few; V gene: TRBV7-8; J gene: TRBJ1-5; D gene: TRBD1; CDR3 protein: CASSLGQGVQPQHF; CDR3 DNA: TGTGCCAGCAGCCTGGGACAGGGGGTTCAGCCCCAGCATTTT
clone size: .; V gene: TRBV5-1; J gene: TRBJ1-4; D gene: .; CDR3 protein: CASSVGGGRKLFF; CDR3 DNA: TGCGCCAGCAGTGTGGGAGGCGGGAGAAAACTGTTTTTT
clone size: .; V gene: TRBV21-1; J gene: TRBJ1-2; D gene: .; CDR3 protein: CASSKEDRGHSYGYTF; CDR3 DNA: TGTGCCAGCAGCAAAGAGGACAGGGGGCATAGCTATGGCTACACCTTC
clone size: .; V gene: TRBV4-3; J gene: TRBJ2-7; D gene: .; CDR3 protein: CASSQNFGAEQYF; CDR3 DNA: .
clone size: .; V gene: TRBV6-5; J gene: TRBJ1-2; D gene: .; CDR3 protein: CASSFGVNYGYTF; CDR3 DNA: TGTGCCAGCAGCTTTGGGGTTAACTATGGCTACACCTTC
clone size: .; V gene: TRBV11-3; J gene: TRBJ1-1; D gene: .; CDR3 protein: CASEEDTEAFF; CDR3 DNA: TGTGCCAGCGAGGAGGACACTGAAGCTTTCTTT